This record concerns one T cell receptor beta chain sequence. The antigen is not known. This sample is drawn from a study of identical twins. General observations from the study: Weaker excess twin sharing was seen among beta out-of-frame sequences.

TCRdb reprocessed the 5' RACE reads with MiXCR, giving one entry per CDR3 protein. The table has hundreds of thousands of distinct CDR3 sequences, 5.5% to 6.5% seen once. The CDR3 is made up of 15 amino acids. Germline loops: CDR1 LGHDT, CDR2 YNNKEL (reference sequence). V gave up 4 bases and J gave up 3 bases; unmatched junction bases: 4. The chain is built from TRBV3-1 and TRBJ2-3, with TRBD2 matching 10 bases. The receptor was derived from a man aged 18-30 years in good health. Material: naive T cells sorted from blood. This CDR3 reads CASSLQTSGTDTQYF. The CDR3 nucleotides read TGTGCCAGCAGCCTCCAGACTAGCGGGACAGATACGCAGTATTTT.